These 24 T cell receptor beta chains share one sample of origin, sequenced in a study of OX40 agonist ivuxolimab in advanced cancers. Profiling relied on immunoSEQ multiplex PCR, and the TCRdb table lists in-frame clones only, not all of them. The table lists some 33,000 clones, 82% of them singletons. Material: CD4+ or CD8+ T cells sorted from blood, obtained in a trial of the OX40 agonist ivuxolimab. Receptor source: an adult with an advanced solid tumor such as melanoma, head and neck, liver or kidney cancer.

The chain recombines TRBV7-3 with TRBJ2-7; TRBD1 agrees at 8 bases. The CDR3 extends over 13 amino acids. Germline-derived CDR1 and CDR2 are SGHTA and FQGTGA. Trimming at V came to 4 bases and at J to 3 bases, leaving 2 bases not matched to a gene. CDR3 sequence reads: CASSSTGDYEQYF. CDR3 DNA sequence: TGTGCCAGCAGCTCGACAGGGGACTACGAGCAGTACTTC. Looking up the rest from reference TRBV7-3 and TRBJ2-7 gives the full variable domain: GAGVSQTPSNKVTEKGKYVELRCDPISGHTALYWYRQSLGQGPEFLIYFQGTGAADDSGLPNDRFFAVRPEGSVSTLKIQRTERGDSAVYLCASSSTGDYEQYFGPGTRLTVT.

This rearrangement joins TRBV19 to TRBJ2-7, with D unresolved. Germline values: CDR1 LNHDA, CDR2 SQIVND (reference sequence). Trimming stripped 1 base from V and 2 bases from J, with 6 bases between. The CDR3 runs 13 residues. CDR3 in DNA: TGTGCCAGTAGTATAGGAGCAGCCTACGAGCAGTACTTC. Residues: CASSIGAAYEQYF.

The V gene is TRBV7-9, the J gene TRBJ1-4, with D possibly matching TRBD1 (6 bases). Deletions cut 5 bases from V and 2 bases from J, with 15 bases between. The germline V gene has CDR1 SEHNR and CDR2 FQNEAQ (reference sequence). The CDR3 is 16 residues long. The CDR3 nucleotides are TGTGCCAGCAGCCAACCTAGGGGGGCGACTAATGAAAAACTGTTTTTT. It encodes CASSQPRGATNEKLFF.

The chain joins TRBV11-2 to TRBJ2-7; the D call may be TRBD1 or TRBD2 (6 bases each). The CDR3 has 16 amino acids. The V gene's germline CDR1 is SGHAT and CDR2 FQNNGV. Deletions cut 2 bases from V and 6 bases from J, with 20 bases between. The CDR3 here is CASSLLEGQGRSEQYF. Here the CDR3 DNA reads TGTGCCAGCAGCTTACTCGAGGGGCAGGGGAGGAGCGAGCAGTACTTC.

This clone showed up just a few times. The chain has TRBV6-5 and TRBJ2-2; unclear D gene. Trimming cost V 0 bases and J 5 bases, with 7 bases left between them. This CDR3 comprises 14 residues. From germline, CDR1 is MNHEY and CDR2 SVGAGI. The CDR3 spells CASSYSKSTGELFF. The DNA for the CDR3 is TGTGCCAGCAGTTACTCGAAGTCGACCGGGGAGCTGTTTTTT.

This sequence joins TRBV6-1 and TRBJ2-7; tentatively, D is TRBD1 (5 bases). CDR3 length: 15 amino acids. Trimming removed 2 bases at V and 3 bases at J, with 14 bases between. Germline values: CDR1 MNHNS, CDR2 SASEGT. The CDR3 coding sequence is TGTGCCAGCAGTGAAATGCGGTCAGGGATCTACGAGCAGTACTTC. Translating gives CASSEMRSGIYEQYF.

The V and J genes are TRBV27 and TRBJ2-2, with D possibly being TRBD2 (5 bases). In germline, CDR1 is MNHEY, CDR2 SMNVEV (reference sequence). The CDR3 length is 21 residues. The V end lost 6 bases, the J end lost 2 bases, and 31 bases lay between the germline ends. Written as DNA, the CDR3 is TGTGCCAGCAGCCCCCTACAATCGGCGATTGGAGGAGCCTCTAACACCGGGGAGCTGTTTTTT. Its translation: CASSPLQSAIGGASNTGELFF.

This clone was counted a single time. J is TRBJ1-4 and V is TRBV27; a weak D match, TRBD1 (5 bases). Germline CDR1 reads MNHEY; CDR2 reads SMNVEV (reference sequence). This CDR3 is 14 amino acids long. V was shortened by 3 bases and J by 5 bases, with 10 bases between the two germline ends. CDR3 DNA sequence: TGTGCCAGCAGTTTGTCAGGGTCCAATGAAAAACTGTTTTTT. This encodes CASSLSGSNEKLFF.

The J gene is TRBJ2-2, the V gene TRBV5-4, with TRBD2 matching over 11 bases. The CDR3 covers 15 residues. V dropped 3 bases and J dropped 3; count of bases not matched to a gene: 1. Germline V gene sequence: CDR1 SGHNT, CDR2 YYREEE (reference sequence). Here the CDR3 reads CASSSGLADTGELFF. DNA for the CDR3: TGTGCCAGCAGCTCGGGACTAGCGGACACCGGGGAGCTGTTTTTT. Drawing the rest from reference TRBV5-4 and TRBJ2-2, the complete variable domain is ETGVTQSPTHLIKTRGQQVTLRCSSQSGHNTVSWYQQALGQGPQFIFQYYREEENGRGNFPPRFSGLQFPNYSSELNVNALELDDSALYLCASSSGLADTGELFFGEGSRLTVL.

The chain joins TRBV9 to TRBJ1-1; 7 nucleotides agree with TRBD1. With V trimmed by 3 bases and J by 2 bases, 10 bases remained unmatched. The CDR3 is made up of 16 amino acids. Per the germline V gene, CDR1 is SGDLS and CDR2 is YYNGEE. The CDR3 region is CASSDRGQPTNTEAFF. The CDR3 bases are TGTGCCAGCAGCGATAGGGGACAGCCTACAAACACTGAAGCTTTCTTT.

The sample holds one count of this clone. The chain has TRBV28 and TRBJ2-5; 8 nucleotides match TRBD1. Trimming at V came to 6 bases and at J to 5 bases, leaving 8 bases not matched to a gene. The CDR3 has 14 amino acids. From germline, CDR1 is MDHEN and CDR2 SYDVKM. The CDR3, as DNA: TGTGCCAGCAGCAAGAGGACAGGGACGGAGACCCAGTACTTC. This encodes CASSKRTGTETQYF. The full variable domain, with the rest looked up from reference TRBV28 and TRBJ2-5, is DVKVTQSSRYLVKRTGEKVFLECVQDMDHENMFWYRQDPGLGLRLIYFSYDVKMKEKGDIPEGYSVSREKKERFSLILESASTNQTSMYLCASSKRTGTETQYFGPGTRLLVL.

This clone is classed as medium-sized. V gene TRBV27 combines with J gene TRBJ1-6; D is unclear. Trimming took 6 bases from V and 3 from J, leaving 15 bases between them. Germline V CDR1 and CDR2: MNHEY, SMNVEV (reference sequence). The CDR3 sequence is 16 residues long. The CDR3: CASSPQEDFYNSPLHF. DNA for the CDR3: TGTGCCAGCAGCCCCCAGGAAGATTTCTATAATTCACCCCTCCACTTT.

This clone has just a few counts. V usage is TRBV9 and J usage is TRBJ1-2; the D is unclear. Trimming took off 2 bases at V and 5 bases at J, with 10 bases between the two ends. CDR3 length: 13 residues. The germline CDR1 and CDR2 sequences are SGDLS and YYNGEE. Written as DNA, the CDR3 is TGTGCCAGCAGCGTGGAGGGAGTTTATGGCTACACCTTC. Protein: CASSVEGVYGYTF.

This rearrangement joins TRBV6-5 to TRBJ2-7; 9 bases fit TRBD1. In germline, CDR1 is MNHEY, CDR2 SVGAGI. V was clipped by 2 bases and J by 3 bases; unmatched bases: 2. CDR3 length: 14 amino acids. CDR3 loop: CASSYAGQGYEQYF. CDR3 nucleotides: TGTGCCAGCAGTTACGCGGGACAGGGCTACGAGCAGTACTTC.

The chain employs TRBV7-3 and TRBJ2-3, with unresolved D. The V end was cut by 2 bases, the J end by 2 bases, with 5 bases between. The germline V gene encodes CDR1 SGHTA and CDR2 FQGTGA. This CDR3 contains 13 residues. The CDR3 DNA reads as TGTGCCAGCAGCTTAGCCCACACAGATACGCAGTATTTT. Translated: CASSLAHTDTQYF.

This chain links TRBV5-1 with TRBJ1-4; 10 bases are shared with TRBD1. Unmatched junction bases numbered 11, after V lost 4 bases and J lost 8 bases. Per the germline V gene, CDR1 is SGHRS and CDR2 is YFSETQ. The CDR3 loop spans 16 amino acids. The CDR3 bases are TGCGCCAGCAGCCCGGGGGGACAGGGGATTTACGAAAAACTGTTTTTT. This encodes CASSPGGQGIYEKLFF.

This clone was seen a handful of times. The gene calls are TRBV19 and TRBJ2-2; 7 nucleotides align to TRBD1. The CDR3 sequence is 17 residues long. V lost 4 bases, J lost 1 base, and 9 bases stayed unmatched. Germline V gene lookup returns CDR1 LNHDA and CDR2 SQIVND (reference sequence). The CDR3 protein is CASSTYLGQVNTGELFF. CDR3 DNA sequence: TGTGCCAGTAGTACGTACCTTGGACAGGTGAACACCGGGGAGCTGTTTTTT.

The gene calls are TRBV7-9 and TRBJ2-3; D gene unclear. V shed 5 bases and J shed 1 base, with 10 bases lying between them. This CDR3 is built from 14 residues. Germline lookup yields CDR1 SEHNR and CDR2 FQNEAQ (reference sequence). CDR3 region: CASSLRRGTDTQYF. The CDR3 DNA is TGTGCCAGCAGCCTACGCCGCGGCACAGATACGCAGTATTTT.

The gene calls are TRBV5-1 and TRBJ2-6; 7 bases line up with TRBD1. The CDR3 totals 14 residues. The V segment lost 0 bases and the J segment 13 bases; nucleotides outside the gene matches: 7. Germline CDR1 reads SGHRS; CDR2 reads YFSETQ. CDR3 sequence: CASSLAQARGVLTF. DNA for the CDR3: TGCGCCAGCAGCTTGGCCCAGGCCAGGGGGGTCCTGACTTTC.

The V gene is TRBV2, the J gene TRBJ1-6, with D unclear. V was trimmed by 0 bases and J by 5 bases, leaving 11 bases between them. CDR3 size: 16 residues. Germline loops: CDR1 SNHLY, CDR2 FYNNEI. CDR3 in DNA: TGTGCCAGCAGTGAAGCTGGACGACGGGATAATTCACCCCTCCACTTT. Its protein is CASSEAGRRDNSPLHF.

Here the CDR3 DNA reads TGTGCCAGCGGTCCCAGGCGGCAAGAGACCCAGTACTTC. Its protein product is CASGPRRQETQYF. The chain has TRBV11-2 and TRBJ2-5; D uncertain. There are 13 residues in the CDR3. Trimming left V 8 bases short and J 2 bases short, with 12 bases between. Germline V gene lookup returns CDR1 SGHAT and CDR2 FQNNGV.

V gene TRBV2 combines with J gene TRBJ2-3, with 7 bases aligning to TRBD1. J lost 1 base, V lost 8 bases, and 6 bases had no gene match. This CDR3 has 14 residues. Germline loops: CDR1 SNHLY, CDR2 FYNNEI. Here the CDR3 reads CASRRQGGTDTQYF. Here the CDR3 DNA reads TGTGCCAGCCGACGACAGGGCGGCACAGATACGCAGTATTTT.

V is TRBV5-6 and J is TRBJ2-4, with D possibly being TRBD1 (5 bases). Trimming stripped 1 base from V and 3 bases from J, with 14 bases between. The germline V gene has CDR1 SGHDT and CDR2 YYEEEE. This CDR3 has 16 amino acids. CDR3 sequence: CASSLLGPRGKNIQYF. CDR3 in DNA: TGTGCCAGCAGCTTGTTGGGCCCTAGGGGCAAAAACATTCAGTACTTC.

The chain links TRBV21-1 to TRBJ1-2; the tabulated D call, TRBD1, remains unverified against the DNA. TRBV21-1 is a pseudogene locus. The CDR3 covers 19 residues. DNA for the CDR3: TGTGCCAGCAGCAAAGGAGGTAGGGATGGCGACAGGGGGCCCTATGGCTACACCTTC. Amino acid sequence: CASSKGGRDGDRGPYGYTF.